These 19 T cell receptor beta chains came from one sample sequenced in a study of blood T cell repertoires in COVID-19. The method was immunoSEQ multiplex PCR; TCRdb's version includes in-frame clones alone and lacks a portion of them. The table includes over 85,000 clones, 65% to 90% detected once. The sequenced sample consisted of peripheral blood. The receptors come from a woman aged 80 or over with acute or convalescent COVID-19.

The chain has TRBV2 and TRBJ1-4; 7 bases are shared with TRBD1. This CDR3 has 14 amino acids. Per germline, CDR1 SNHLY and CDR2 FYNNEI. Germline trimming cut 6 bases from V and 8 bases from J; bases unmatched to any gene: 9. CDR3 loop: CASRETGKDEKLFF. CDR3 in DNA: TGTGCCAGCAGGGAGACAGGGAAGGACGAAAAACTGTTTTTT. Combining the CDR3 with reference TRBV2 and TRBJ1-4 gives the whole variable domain EPEVTQTPSHQVTQMGQEVILRCVPISNHLYFYWYRQILGQKVEFLVSFYNNEISEKSEIFDDQFSVERPDGSNFTLKIRSTKLEDSAMYFCASRETGKDEKLFFGSGTQLSVL.

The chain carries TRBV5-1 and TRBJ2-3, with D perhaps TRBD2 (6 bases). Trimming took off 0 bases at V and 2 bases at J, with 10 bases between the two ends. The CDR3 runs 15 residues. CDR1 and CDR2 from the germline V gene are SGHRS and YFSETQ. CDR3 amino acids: CASSLGGLHTDTQYF. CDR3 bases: TGCGCCAGCAGCTTGGGAGGACTACACACAGATACGCAGTATTTT.

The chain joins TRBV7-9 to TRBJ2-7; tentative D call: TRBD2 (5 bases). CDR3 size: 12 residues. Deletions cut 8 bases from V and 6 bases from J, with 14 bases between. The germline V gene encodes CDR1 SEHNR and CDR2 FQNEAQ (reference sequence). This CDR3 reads CASSGSGIEQYF. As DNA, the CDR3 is TGTGCCAGCTCCGGATCGGGGATCGAGCAGTACTTC.

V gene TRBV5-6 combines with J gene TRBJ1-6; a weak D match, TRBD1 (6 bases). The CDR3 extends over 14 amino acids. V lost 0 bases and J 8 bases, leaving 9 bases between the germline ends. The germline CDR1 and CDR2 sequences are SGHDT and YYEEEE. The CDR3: CASSLGTEDSPLHF. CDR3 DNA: TGTGCCAGCAGCTTGGGGACAGAGGATTCACCCCTCCACTTT.

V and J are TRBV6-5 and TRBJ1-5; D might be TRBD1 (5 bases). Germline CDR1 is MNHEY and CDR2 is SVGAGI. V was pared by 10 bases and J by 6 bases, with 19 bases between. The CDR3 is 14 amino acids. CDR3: CATKNQGSGQPQHF. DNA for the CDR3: TGTGCCACGAAGAATCAGGGTAGCGGTCAGCCCCAGCATTTT.

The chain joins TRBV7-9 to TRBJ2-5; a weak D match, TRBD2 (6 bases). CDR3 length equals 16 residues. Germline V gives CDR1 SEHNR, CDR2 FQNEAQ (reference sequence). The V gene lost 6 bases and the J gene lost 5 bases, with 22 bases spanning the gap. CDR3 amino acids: CASRPTGTGSMETQYF. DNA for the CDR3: TGTGCCAGCAGACCAACCGGGACTGGGAGTATGGAGACCCAGTACTTC.

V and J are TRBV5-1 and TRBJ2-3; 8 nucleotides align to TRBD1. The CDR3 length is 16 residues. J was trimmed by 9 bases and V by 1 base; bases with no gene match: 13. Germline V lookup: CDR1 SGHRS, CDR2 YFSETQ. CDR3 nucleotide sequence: TGCGCCAGCAGCTTGACCAGGCAGGGGGCGCAGAAGACGCAGTATTTT. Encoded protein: CASSLTRQGAQKTQYF.

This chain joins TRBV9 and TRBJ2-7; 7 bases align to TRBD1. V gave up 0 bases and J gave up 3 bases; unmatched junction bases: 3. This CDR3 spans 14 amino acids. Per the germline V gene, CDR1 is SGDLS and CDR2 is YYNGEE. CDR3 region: CASSVGQGVYEQYF. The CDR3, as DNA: TGTGCCAGCAGCGTAGGCCAGGGGGTCTACGAGCAGTACTTC.

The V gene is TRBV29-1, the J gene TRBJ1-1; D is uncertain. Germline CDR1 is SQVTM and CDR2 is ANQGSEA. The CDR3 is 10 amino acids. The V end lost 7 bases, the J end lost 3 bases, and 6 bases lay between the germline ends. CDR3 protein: CSGGDTEAFF. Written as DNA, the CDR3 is TGCAGCGGCGGGGACACTGAAGCTTTCTTT. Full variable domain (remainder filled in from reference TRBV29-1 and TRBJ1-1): SAVISQKPSRDICQRGTSLTIQCQVDSQVTMMFWYRQQPGQSLTLIATANQGSEATYESGFVIDKFPISRPNLTFSTLTVSNMSPEDSSIYLCSGGDTEAFFGQGTRLTVV.

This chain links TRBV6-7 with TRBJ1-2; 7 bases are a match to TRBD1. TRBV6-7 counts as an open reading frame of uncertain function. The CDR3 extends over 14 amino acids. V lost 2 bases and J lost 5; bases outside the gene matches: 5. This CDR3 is CASSYNTGEYGYTF. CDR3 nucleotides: TGTGCCAGCAGTTACAATACAGGGGAGTATGGCTACACCTTC.

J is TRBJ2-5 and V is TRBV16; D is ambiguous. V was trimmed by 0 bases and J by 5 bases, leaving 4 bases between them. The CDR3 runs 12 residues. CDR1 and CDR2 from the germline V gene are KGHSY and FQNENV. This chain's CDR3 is CASSQSGETQYF. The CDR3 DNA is TGTGCCAGCAGCCAATCCGGGGAGACCCAGTACTTC.

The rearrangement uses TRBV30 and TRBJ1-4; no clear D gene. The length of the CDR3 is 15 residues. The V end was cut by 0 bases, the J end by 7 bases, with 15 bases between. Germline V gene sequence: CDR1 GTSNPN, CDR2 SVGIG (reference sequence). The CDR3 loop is CAWSVLRTRGEKLFF. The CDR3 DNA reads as TGTGCCTGGAGTGTACTTCGGACCCGGGGTGAAAAACTGTTTTTT.

The DNA of the CDR3 is TGCGCCAGCAGTGAGTCCCTAGCGGGGGGGTCAGATACGCAGTATTTT. This translates into CASSESLAGGSDTQYF. This rearrangement joins TRBV10-2 to TRBJ2-3; 12 bases align to TRBD2. Germline assignment: CDR1 WSHSY and CDR2 SAAADI. The CDR3 is 16 amino acids. The ends lost 0 bases at V and 4 bases at J; junction bases unmatched: 2.

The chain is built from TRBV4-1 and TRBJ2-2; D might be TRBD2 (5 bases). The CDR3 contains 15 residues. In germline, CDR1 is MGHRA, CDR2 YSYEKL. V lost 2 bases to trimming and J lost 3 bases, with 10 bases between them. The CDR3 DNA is TGCGCCAGCAGCCAATCGGGGTTTGACACCGGGGAGCTGTTTTTT. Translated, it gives CASSQSGFDTGELFF.

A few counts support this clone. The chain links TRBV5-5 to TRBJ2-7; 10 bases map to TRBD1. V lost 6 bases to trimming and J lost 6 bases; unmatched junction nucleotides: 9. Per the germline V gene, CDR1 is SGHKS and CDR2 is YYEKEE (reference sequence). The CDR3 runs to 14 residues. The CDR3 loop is CASNFQRDRGEQYF. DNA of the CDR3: TGTGCCAGCAATTTCCAGCGGGACAGGGGCGAGCAGTACTTC.

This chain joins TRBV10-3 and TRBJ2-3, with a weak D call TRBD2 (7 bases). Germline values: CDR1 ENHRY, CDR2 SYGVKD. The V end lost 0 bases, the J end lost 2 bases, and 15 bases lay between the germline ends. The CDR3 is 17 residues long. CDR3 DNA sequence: TGTGCCATCAGTGAGTCGATCGGGGGGCGGGACACAGATACGCAGTATTTT. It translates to CAISESIGGRDTDTQYF.

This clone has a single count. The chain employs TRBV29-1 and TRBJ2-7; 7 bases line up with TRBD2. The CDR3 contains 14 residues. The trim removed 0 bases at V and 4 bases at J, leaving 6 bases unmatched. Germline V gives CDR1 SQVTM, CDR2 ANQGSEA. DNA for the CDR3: TGCAGCGTTGAAGACGAGCGGGACGGATACGAGCAGTACTTC. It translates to CSVEDERDGYEQYF.

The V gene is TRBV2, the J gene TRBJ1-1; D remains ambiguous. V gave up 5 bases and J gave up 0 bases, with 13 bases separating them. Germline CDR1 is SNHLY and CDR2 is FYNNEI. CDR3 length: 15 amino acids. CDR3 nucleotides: TGTGCCAGCAGTTATGGAGGGTTTCTGAACACTGAAGCTTTCTTT. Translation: CASSYGGFLNTEAFF. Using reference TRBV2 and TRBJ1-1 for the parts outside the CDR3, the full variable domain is EPEVTQTPSHQVTQMGQEVILRCVPISNHLYFYWYRQILGQKVEFLVSFYNNEISEKSEIFDDQFSVERPDGSNFTLKIRSTKLEDSAMYFCASSYGGFLNTEAFFGQGTRLTVV.

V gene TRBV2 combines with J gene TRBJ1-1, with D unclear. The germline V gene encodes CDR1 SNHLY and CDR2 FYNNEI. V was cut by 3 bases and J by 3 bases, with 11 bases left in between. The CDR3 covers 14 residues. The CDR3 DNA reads TGTGCCAGCAGTGATGGGAGAAGTGACACTGAAGCTTTCTTT. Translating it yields CASSDGRSDTEAFF.